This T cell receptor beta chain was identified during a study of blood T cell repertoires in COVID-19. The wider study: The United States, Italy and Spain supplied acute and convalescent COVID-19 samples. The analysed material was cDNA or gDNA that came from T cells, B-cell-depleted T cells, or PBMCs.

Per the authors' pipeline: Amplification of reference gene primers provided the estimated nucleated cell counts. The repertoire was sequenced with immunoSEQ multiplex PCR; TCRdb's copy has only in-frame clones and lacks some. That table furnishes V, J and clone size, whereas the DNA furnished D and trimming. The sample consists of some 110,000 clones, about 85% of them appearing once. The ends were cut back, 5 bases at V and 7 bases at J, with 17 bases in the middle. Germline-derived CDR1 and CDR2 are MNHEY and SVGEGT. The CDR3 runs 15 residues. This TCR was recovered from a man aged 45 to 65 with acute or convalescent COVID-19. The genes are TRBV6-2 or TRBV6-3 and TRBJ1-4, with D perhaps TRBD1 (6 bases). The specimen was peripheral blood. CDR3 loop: CASSRTDTFGEKLFF. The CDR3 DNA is TGTGCCAGCAGTAGGACAGATACCTTTGGTGAAAAACTGTTTTTT.